This note documents a single T cell receptor beta chain sequence. Its target is not known. The treatment was: about 20 received Ad26.COV2.S at low or high dose, single or two shots; 5 received placebo; per-sample allocation not given. Day 63 after the first vaccine or placebo injection was the time point for sampling. A Boston adult aged 18-55 years was the donor. Participants' vaccine, an Ad26 vector, delivered Wuhan-strain SARS-CoV-2 spike. The data were taken from a study of Ad26.COV2.S vaccination and SARS-CoV-2 variants. Study observations and caveats: Analytic work on TCR breadth and depth might have understated the full extent of total T cell responses.

Sequencing used immunoSEQ multiplex PCR; TCRdb keeps in-frame clones, though not all of them. The sample comprises about 680,000 clones, 80% to 90% of which are singletons, and nearly 1.5% rests with the top ten. V lost 6 bases to trimming and J lost 4 bases; unmatched junction nucleotides: 12. The CDR3 covers 17 residues. Germline V CDR1 and CDR2: SNHLY, FYNNEI. The genes are TRBV2 and TRBJ1-1; 12 bases are shared with TRBD1. This sequence originates from a person between 18 and 65 years old who received the Ad26.COV2.S COVID-19 vaccine or a placebo. The sequences come from peripheral blood, collected in a trial of Ad26.COV2.S vaccine versus placebo. CDR3 amino acids: CASRPGTGGGSGTEAFF. CDR3 nucleotides: TGTGCCAGCAGGCCCGGGACAGGGGGCGGTTCTGGCACTGAAGCTTTCTTT.